This T cell receptor beta chain originates from a study of shared T cell receptors in the human thymus. From germline, CDR1 is SGHVS and CDR2 FQNEAQ. V gave up 5 bases and J gave up 0 bases, with 19 bases separating them. The length of the CDR3 is 17 residues. Only in-frame clones appear in the TCRdb table, and some are missing; sequencing was by immunoSEQ multiplex PCR. This sample has 540,000 or so clones, with about four fifths found just once. These data also formed part of another study, on human thymus T cells.

The sample was thymocytes. The chain recombines TRBV7-8 with TRBJ1-1; the D gene is possibly TRBD1 (6 bases). This receptor was taken from a boy younger than two with a congenital heart defect. The CDR3 is CASSARQVADLNTEAFF. The CDR3 nucleotides are TGTGCCAGCAGCGCCCGACAGGTTGCCGATTTGAACACTGAAGCTTTCTTT.